This TCR beta chain was identified during a study of tumor and adjacent non-tumor tissue in lung cancer. RNA was extracted from bulk tissue without any cell sorting. This non-tumor lung sample came from over 3 cm beyond the tumor edge. CDR1 is SEHNR, CDR2 FQNEAQ, per germline (reference sequence). This CDR3 spans 15 amino acids. V was clipped by 8 bases and J by 5 bases, with 19 bases between them. A modified ARM-PCR protocol with three rounds of nested PCR amplified TCRbeta. TCRdb fed the multiplex PCR reads into MiXCR, producing one record per CDR3 protein. The sample records 40,000 to 50,000 distinct CDR3 sequences, more than 55% being singletons. Points on this clonotype: This may stem from a read error, because a much larger clone lies one nucleotide away.

J is TRBJ2-1 and V is TRBV7-9; D unclear. The clonotype was recovered from a woman between 65 and 79 years old with non-small cell lung cancer. The sequenced material came from distant non-tumor lung tissue. CDR3 sequence (DNA): TGTGCCAGCGCTCCGGCGACGGTCGGCAACAATGAGCAGTTCTTC. Translation gives CASAPATVGNNEQFF.